The next 17 T cell receptor beta chains were all read from a single sample in a study of shared clonotypes between healthy human individuals. Produced via immunoSEQ multiplex PCR; TCRdb's table is partial and in-frame only. Here the sample spans roughly 500,000 clones, roughly 83% being singletons. Specimen: PBMCs. These receptor sequences come from a woman aged 40 to 50 in good health. Some clones in this sample may be carry-over from other donors' samples.

The gene calls are TRBV5-5 and TRBJ2-7; D gene uncertain. CDR1 and CDR2 (germline): SGHKS, YYEKEE (reference sequence). Trimming cost V 7 bases and J 3 bases, with 17 bases left between them. The CDR3 runs to 14 residues. The CDR3 here is CASDNKGTLYEQYF. In DNA form, the CDR3 reads TGTGCCAGCGATAACAAGGGCACCCTCTACGAGCAGTACTTC. The full variable domain, completed using reference TRBV5-5 and TRBJ2-7, is DAGVTQSPTHLIKTRGQQVTLRCSPISGHKSVSWYQQVLGQGPQFIFQYYEKEERGRGNFPDRFSARQFPNYSSELNVNALLLGDSALYLCASDNKGTLYEQYFGPGTRLTVT.

The gene calls are TRBV7-8 and TRBJ2-5; D might be TRBD1 (6 bases). Germline V gene data show CDR1 as SGHVS and CDR2 as FQNEAQ. With 2 bases removed from V and 2 bases from J, the gap between germline ends came to 12 bases. The length of the CDR3 is 15 residues. The CDR3: CASSLQGQRQETQYF. The CDR3, as DNA: TGTGCCAGCAGCTTACAAGGACAGAGACAAGAGACCCAGTACTTC.

The CDR3 nucleotides read TGTGCCTGGAGTGTATGGCGAGGGACAGATACGCAGTATTTT. Translated, it gives CAWSVWRGTDTQYF. The chain recombines TRBV30 with TRBJ2-3, with D perhaps TRBD2 (5 bases). CDR3 length: 14 residues. Between the trimmed V and J ends, which lost 0 bases and 3 bases, there was a span of 10 bases. Germline V lookup: CDR1 GTSNPN, CDR2 SVGIG (reference sequence). Drawing the rest from reference TRBV30 and TRBJ2-3, the complete variable domain is SQTIHQWPATLVQPVGSPLSLECTVEGTSNPNLYWYRQAAGRGLQLLFYSVGIGQISSEVPQNLSASRPQDRQFILSSKKLLLSDSGFYLCAWSVWRGTDTQYFGPGTRLTVL.

The rearrangement joins TRBV19 to TRBJ2-3; no clear D. Germline V lookup: CDR1 LNHDA, CDR2 SQIVND (reference sequence). The CDR3 contains 14 residues. V lost 3 bases to trimming and J lost 0 bases, with 7 bases between them. The CDR3 is CASSMSPSTDTQYF. The CDR3 DNA reads TGTGCCAGTAGTATGAGCCCCAGCACAGATACGCAGTATTTT.

The V gene is TRBV30, the J gene TRBJ1-6, with no clear D. Per germline, CDR1 GTSNPN and CDR2 SVGIG (reference sequence). Trimming removed 4 bases from V and 1 base from J, with 5 bases in between. The CDR3 loop spans 13 amino acids. CDR3 nucleotide sequence: TGTGCCTGGAAGATATCCTATAATTCACCCCTCCACTTT. Translation: CAWKISYNSPLHF.

This chain connects TRBV7-3 to TRBJ1-1, with a tentative D call TRBD1 (5 bases). V lost 4 bases and J 1 base, leaving 10 bases between the germline ends. Per the germline V gene, CDR1 is SGHTA and CDR2 is FQGTGA. The CDR3 length is 14 residues. The CDR3 DNA reads as TGTGCCAGCAGCTCAGGACACCCGAACACTGAAGCTTTCTTT. Residues: CASSSGHPNTEAFF.

CDR3 region: CSVEVTGPKNIQYF. The CDR3 DNA sequence: TGCAGCGTTGAGGTGACAGGGCCCAAAAACATTCAGTACTTC. V usage is TRBV29-1 and J usage is TRBJ2-4; 7 positions match TRBD1. The V gene end was trimmed by 3 bases and the J gene end by 2 bases; junction bases not matched to a gene: 4. The CDR3 consists of 14 residues. Germline lookup yields CDR1 SQVTM and CDR2 ANQGSEA.

This clone was detected a few times. The chain has TRBV15 and TRBJ2-1; 8 positions match TRBD2. CDR3 size: 15 residues. V lost 8 bases, J lost 7 bases, and 13 bases stayed unmatched. CDR1 is LNHNV and CDR2 is YYDKDF in the germline V gene (reference sequence). Here the CDR3 reads CATSAGALSRNEQFF. CDR3 DNA sequence: TGTGCCACCTCAGCGGGAGCTCTTTCTCGAAATGAGCAGTTCTTC. Drawing the rest from reference TRBV15 and TRBJ2-1, the complete variable domain is DAMVIQNPRYQVTQFGKPVTLSCSQTLNHNVMYWYQQKSSQAPKLLFHYYDKDFNNEADTPDNFQSRRPNTSFCFLDIRSPGLGDTAMYLCATSAGALSRNEQFFGPGTRLTVL.

This clone was counted many times. The chain links TRBV14 to TRBJ2-7; 8 nucleotides align to TRBD1. J gave up 2 bases and V 4 bases, and 4 bases lay outside the gene matches. CDR1 is SGHDN, CDR2 FVKESK, per germline. The CDR3 runs to 14 residues. CDR3 DNA sequence: TGTGCCAGCAGCCCCCGGACAGGGCCCTACGAGCAGTACTTC. Protein product: CASSPRTGPYEQYF. The full variable domain, in which reference TRBV14 and TRBJ2-7 provide the parts outside the CDR3, is EAGVTQFPSHSVIEKGQTVTLRCDPISGHDNLYWYRRVMGKEIKFLLHFVKESKQDESGMPNNRFLAERTGGTYSTLKVQPAELEDSGVYFCASSPRTGPYEQYFGPGTRLTVT.

This clone showed up many times. In the same sample, other DNA sequences code for this CDR3. J is TRBJ2-2 and V is TRBV7-3; D gene uncertain. This CDR3 region has 16 residues. Germline CDR1 and CDR2: SGHTA and FQGTGA. Between the trimmed V and J ends, which lost 0 bases and 2 bases, there was a span of 10 bases. The CDR3 is CASSLTGNTNTGELFF. Here the CDR3 DNA reads TGTGCCAGCAGCTTAACTGGCAATACCAACACCGGGGAGCTGTTTTTT.

This chain links TRBV27 with TRBJ2-5, with TRBD2 as a possible D gene (6 bases). V was pared by 5 bases and J by 4 bases, with 11 bases between. The CDR3 spans 13 residues. From germline, CDR1 is MNHEY and CDR2 SMNVEV (reference sequence). The CDR3 coding sequence is TGTGCCAGCAGTCCGCCAGCGGGAGAGACCCAGTACTTC. Protein sequence: CASSPPAGETQYF.

This CDR3 reads CASREPDRGDNEKLFF. The CDR3 DNA is TGTGCCAGCAGGGAACCCGACAGGGGGGATAATGAAAAACTGTTTTTT. V usage is TRBV2 and J usage is TRBJ1-4; 9 nucleotides match TRBD1. Germline V gene data show CDR1 as SNHLY and CDR2 as FYNNEI. The junction had 9 bases not matched to a gene; V was cut back by 6 bases and J by 4 bases. The CDR3 totals 16 residues.

The chain combines TRBV4-1 with TRBJ2-1; TRBD2 matches 10 bases. The CDR3 is 17 residues long. Germline V CDR1 and CDR2: MGHRA, YSYEKL. With 1 base clipped from V and 7 bases from J, the junction kept 10 bases outside the gene matches. This chain's CDR3 is CASSQARLAGSGNEQFF. CDR3 coding DNA: TGCGCCAGCAGCCAAGCCCGACTAGCGGGCTCTGGGAATGAGCAGTTCTTC.

This clone has a single count. The CDR3 DNA reads TGTGCCAGTAGCAAAACCCGGGACAGGGAACATGGCTACACCTTC. It yields the protein CASSKTRDREHGYTF. This chain joins TRBV19 and TRBJ1-2; 9 nucleotides align to TRBD1. The CDR3 runs 15 residues. Unmatched junction bases numbered 11, after V lost 6 bases and J lost 6 bases. The V gene's germline CDR1 is LNHDA and CDR2 SQIVND (reference sequence).

The CDR3 sequence is CASSQDWGRGSPLHF. As DNA, the CDR3 is TGCGCCAGCAGCCAAGATTGGGGCAGGGGTTCACCCCTCCACTTT. The gene calls are TRBV4-3 and TRBJ1-6, with D possibly being TRBD1 (6 bases). The V gene's germline CDR1 is LGHNA and CDR2 YSLEER. Trimming removed 0 bases at V and 9 bases at J, with 12 bases between. CDR3 length: 15 amino acids.

This clone was counted only a few times. This CDR3 is also generated by other DNA sequences in the sample. V is TRBV4-1 and J is TRBJ2-3; weak D call: TRBD1 (6 bases). Germline CDR1 and CDR2: MGHRA and YSYEKL. V was shortened by 3 bases and J by 3 bases, with 10 bases between the two germline ends. The CDR3 has 14 amino acids. Here the CDR3 reads CASSQGAGTDTQYF. DNA for the CDR3: TGCGCCAGCAGCCAGGGGGCCGGAACAGATACGCAGTATTTT.

The V and J genes are TRBV7-3 and TRBJ1-5; weak D call: TRBD1 (6 bases). CDR1 is SGHTA and CDR2 is FQGTGA in the germline V gene. With 4 bases removed from V and 5 bases from J, the gap between germline ends came to 15 bases. The CDR3 extends over 15 amino acids. This CDR3 is CASSSNGGRDQPQHF. The CDR3 region has the DNA TGTGCCAGCAGCTCGAACGGGGGGCGCGATCAGCCCCAGCATTTT. The full variable domain, rest sourced from reference TRBV7-3 and TRBJ1-5, is GAGVSQTPSNKVTEKGKYVELRCDPISGHTALYWYRQSLGQGPEFLIYFQGTGAADDSGLPNDRFFAVRPEGSVSTLKIQRTERGDSAVYLCASSSNGGRDQPQHFGDGTRLSIL.